This entry lists 7 T cell receptor beta chains sequenced from one sample in a study of blood T cell repertoires in COVID-19. TCRdb keeps only in-frame clones here, not all; method: immunoSEQ multiplex PCR. The table includes fewer than 400,000 clones, about 90% detected once. The sequenced sample consisted of PBMCs or T cells enriched from blood (not recorded which). The receptors shown here come from a man aged 25-40 years who had recovered from COVID-19.

The chain combines TRBV5-4 with TRBJ2-1; 9 bases line up with TRBD1. CDR3 length: 15 amino acids. Germline loops: CDR1 SGHNT, CDR2 YYREEE (reference sequence). The J segment lost 8 bases and the V segment lost 0 bases, leaving 6 bases of the junction unmatched. CDR3 amino acids: CASSLGGTGSDEQFF. In nucleotides, the CDR3 is TGTGCCAGCAGCTTGGGGGGGACAGGGAGTGATGAGCAGTTCTTC.

This rearrangement joins TRBV30 to TRBJ1-1, with 8 positions matching TRBD1. Germline V lookup: CDR1 GTSNPN, CDR2 SVGIG (reference sequence). Trimming took 7 bases from V and 4 from J; bases not matched to a gene: 2. CDR3 length: 11 amino acids. The CDR3 nucleotides read TGTGCCTCTACAGGGGGCACTGAAGCTTTCTTT. Translating it yields CASTGGTEAFF. The variable domain in full, completed from reference TRBV30 and TRBJ1-1, reads SQTIHQWPATLVQPVGSPLSLECTVEGTSNPNLYWYRQAAGRGLQLLFYSVGIGQISSEVPQNLSASRPQDRQFILSSKKLLLSDSGFYLCASTGGTEAFFGQGTRLTVV.

The chain uses TRBV3-1 (or the pseudogene TRBV3-2) and TRBJ2-7; 10 nucleotides align to TRBD1. Germline V gene data show CDR1 as LGHDT and CDR2 as YNNKEL (reference sequence). The length of the CDR3 is 15 residues. V lost 4 bases, J lost 4 bases, and 7 bases stayed unmatched. The CDR3 coding sequence is TGTGCCAGCAGCCCAACCGGGGGACAGGGGTACGAGCAGTACTTC. Its translation is CASSPTGGQGYEQYF.

J is TRBJ2-2 and V is TRBV5-4; D is perhaps TRBD2 (5 bases). The CDR3 length is 13 residues. Germline CDR1 reads SGHNT; CDR2 reads YYREEE (reference sequence). The V end lost 0 bases, the J end lost 7 bases, and 7 bases lay between the germline ends. The CDR3 reads CASSLAGVGELFF. The CDR3 nucleotides are TGTGCCAGCAGCTTGGCCGGGGTCGGGGAGCTGTTTTTT.

The V and J genes are TRBV16 and TRBJ1-1; a weak D match, TRBD1 (5 bases). Germline V gives CDR1 KGHSY, CDR2 FQNENV. V was cut by 5 bases and J by 4 bases, with 14 bases left in between. The CDR3 runs to 14 residues. Here the CDR3 reads CASSWDLVGTEAFF. The CDR3 DNA reads as TGTGCCAGCAGCTGGGACTTGGTGGGCACTGAAGCTTTCTTT.

The CDR3 DNA reads as TGCAGCGTTGGTAGAGGGACACCCACAGATACGCAGTATTTT. This codes for CSVGRGTPTDTQYF. The chain links TRBV29-1 to TRBJ2-3; possibly TRBD1 for D (6 bases). The CDR3 covers 14 residues. CDR1 and CDR2 (germline): SQVTM, ANQGSEA. V lost 4 bases and J lost 2, with 13 bases in between.

This clone appeared a single time. The chain has TRBV19 and TRBJ1-6; 9 bases are a match to TRBD1. V lost 5 bases, J lost 10 bases, and 15 bases stayed unmatched. There are 17 residues in the CDR3. Germline CDR1 reads LNHDA; CDR2 reads SQIVND (reference sequence). CDR3 protein: CASSSGTGRISASPLHF. The CDR3 DNA is TGTGCCAGTAGTTCCGGGACAGGGCGCATCAGTGCGTCACCCCTCCACTTT. Full variable domain (rest looked up from reference TRBV19 and TRBJ1-6): DGGITQSPKYLFRKEGQNVTLSCEQNLNHDAMYWYRQDPGQGLRLIYYSQIVNDFQKGDIAEGYSVSREKKESFPLTVTSAQKNPTAFYLCASSSGTGRISASPLHFGNGTRLTVT.